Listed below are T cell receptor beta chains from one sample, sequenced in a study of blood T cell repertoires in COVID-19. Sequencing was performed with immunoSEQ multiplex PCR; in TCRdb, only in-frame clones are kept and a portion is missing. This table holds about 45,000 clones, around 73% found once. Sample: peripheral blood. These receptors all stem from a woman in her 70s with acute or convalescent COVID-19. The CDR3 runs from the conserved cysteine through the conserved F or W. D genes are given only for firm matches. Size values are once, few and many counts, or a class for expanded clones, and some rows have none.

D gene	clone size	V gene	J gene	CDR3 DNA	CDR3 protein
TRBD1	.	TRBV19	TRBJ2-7	TGTGCCAGTAGCCATCCGGGACAGGGTTTGGACGAGCAGTACTTC	CASSHPGQGLDEQYF
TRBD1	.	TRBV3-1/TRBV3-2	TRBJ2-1	TGTGCCAGCAGCAGGGGGCCACAAGTCAATGAGCAGTTCTTC	CASSRGPQVNEQFF
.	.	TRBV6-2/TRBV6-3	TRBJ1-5	TGTGCCAGCAGTTACTCGGGACGGGAGAATCAGCCCCAGCATTTT	CASSYSGRENQPQHF
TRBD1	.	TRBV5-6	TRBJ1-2	TGTGCCAGCAGCCCCGGACAGGGCGGCTATGGCTACACCTTC	CASSPGQGGYGYTF
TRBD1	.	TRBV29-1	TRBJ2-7	TGCAGCGTTGTCCCCGGGACAGGGTACGACGAGCAGTACTTC	CSVVPGTGYDEQYF
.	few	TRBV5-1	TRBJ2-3	TGCGCCAGCAGCTTGGTCGGGGGGCACAGCACAGATACGCAGTATTTT	CASSLVGGHSTDTQYF
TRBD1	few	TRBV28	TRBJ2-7	TGTGCCAGCAGTACTCCGGGACAGGGGGCGCTTGAGCAGTACTTC	CASSTPGQGALEQYF
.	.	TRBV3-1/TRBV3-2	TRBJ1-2	TGTGCCAGCAGCCCGCTCTTGGGAGACTATGGCTACACCTTC	CASSPLLGDYGYTF
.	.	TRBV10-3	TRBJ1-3	TGTGCCATCAAAGCCGAGGGAAACACCATATATTTT	CAIKAEGNTIYF
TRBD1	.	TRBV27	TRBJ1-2	TGTGCCAGCAGTCCAAGGACAGGAGATAACTATGGCTACACCTTC	CASSPRTGDNYGYTF
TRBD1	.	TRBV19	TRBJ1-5	TGTGCCAGTAGTCCCCTATGGACAGGCCCCTATAGCAATCAGCCCCAGCATTTT	CASSPLWTGPYSNQPQHF
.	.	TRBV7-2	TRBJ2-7	TGTGCCAGCAGCTTGGCTCAGAGGGACGAGCAGTACTTC	CASSLAQRDEQYF
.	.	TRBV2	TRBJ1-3	TGTGCCAGCAGTGTGAGGGCCAGCTCTGGAAACACCATATATTTT	CASSVRASSGNTIYF
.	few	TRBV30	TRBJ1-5	TGTGCCTGGAGGCAGGGCGGCAATCAGCCCCAGCATTTT	CAWRQGGNQPQHF
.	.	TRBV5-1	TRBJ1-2	TGCGCCAGCAGCCCGGCCGGGGTAGACTATGGCTACACCTTC	CASSPAGVDYGYTF
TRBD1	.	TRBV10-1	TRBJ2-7	TGCGCCAGCAGGGAGGGACAGGAGTACTACGAGCAGTACTTC	CASREGQEYYEQYF
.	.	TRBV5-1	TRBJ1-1	TGCGCCAGCAGCTTGGGACAGGCGAACACTGAAGCTTTCTTT	CASSLGQANTEAFF
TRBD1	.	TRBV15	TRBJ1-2	TGTGCCACCAGCAAAAACGACAGGGAGGAGAATGGCTACACCTTC	CATSKNDREENGYTF
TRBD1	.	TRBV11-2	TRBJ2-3	TGTGCCAGCAGCTTAGATCGACAGGGATACACAGATACGCAGTATTTT	CASSLDRQGYTDTQYF
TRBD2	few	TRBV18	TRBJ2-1	TGTGCCAGCTCACGGGGCCCTTTAGCGGGAGTAGGAAATGAGCAGTTCTTC	CASSRGPLAGVGNEQFF
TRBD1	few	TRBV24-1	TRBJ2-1	TGTGCCACCAGTGATTTGCCTGACTCTGGGACAGGCCTATACAATGAGCAGTTCTTC	CATSDLPDSGTGLYNEQFF
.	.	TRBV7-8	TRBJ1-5	TGTGCCAGCAGCTTAGTAGGGGGGGGCAGGCAGCCCCAGCATTTT	CASSLVGGGRQPQHF
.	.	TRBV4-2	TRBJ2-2	TGTGCCAGCAGCCAAGGGAGTAGCGGGAACACCGGGGAGCTGTTTTTT	CASSQGSSGNTGELFF
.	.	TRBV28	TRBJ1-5	TGTGCCAGCAGTTTACTAGGGGGTGGGAGCAATCAGCCCCAGCATTTT	CASSLLGGGSNQPQHF
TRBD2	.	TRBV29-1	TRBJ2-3	TGCAGCGTTTTAAGACTAGCGGGGGACACAGATACGCAGTATTTT	CSVLRLAGDTDTQYF
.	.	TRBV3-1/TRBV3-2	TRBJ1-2	TGTGCCAGCAGTAGAAGGGGCGCGGATGGCTACACCTTC	CASSRRGADGYTF
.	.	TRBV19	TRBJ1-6	TGTGCCAGTAGTCACGGGGGATCTAATTCACCCCTCCACTTT	CASSHGGSNSPLHF